This TCR beta chain is drawn from a study of PD-1 blockade in classical Hodgkin lymphoma. Points on this clone: The antigen remains unidentified.

General study findings and limits: Newly diagnosed patients reportedly trailed healthy donors in baseline TCR diversity. Complete responders had baseline diversity similar to newly diagnosed patients.

The assay was immunoSEQ multiplex PCR, and TCRdb's table has in-frame clones only and misses some. This sample has about 30,000 clones, with about 76% found just once. The germline V gene encodes CDR1 SGHAT and CDR2 FQNNGV. Deletions cut 1 base from V and 5 bases from J, with 24 bases between. The CDR3 is 18 amino acids. Following autologous stem cell transplantation, relapse occurred in every patient, and exposure to brentuximab vedotin varied. The clonotype was recovered from a human donor with classical Hodgkin lymphoma. The specimen comprised peripheral blood mononuclear cells (PBMCs), sampled before the second cycle of nivolumab. The rearrangement uses TRBV11-2 and TRBJ2-7, with D possibly being TRBD1 (6 bases). In DNA, the CDR3 is TGTGCCAGCAGCTTAGTACAGGGTTATGGCTCGATTCCTAACGAGCAGTACTTC. Translated: CASSLVQGYGSIPNEQYF.